Below are 8 T cell receptor beta chains sequenced from a single sample in a study of T cells in Graves' hyperthyroidism and ophthalmopathy. From RNA transcripts, TCR beta CDR3 regions were amplified. A first-round RT-PCR of the TCR CDR3 used the HTBI primer set. A single record per CDR3 protein comes from TCRdb applying MiXCR to the multiplex PCR reads. The data contain almost 600,000 distinct CDR3 sequences, more than 11% of them singletons. Material: blood. These receptors were collected from a woman in her twenties or thirties with Graves' hyperthyroidism that later progressed to Graves' ophthalmopathy.

This clonotype was recorded many times. The chain couples TRBV27 to TRBJ1-1; D not certain. V was pared by 8 bases and J by 7 bases, with 17 bases between. Looked up from germline, CDR1 is MNHEY and CDR2 is SMNVEV (reference sequence). The CDR3 extends over 13 amino acids. This CDR3 is CASHSRPGVEAFF. The DNA of the CDR3 is TGTGCCAGCCACTCCCGCCCGGGCGTTGAAGCTTTCTTT.

This clonotype occurred a few times. The chain links TRBV15 to TRBJ2-4; D is possibly TRBD1 (5 bases). There are 16 residues in the CDR3. V was clipped by 3 bases and J by 0 bases, with 12 bases between them. CDR1 and CDR2 (germline): LNHNV, YYDKDF (reference sequence). CDR3 amino acids: CATSSALREAKNIQYF. The CDR3 DNA reads as TGTGCCACCAGCAGTGCTCTCAGGGAAGCCAAAAACATTCAGTACTTC. The full variable domain, in which reference TRBV15 and TRBJ2-4 provide the parts outside the CDR3, is DAMVIQNPRYQVTQFGKPVTLSCSQTLNHNVMYWYQQKSSQAPKLLFHYYDKDFNNEADTPDNFQSRRPNTSFCFLDIRSPGLGDTAMYLCATSSALREAKNIQYFGAGTRLSVL.

The sample holds a few counts of this clonotype. The chain joins TRBV20-1 to TRBJ2-7; 12 nucleotides match TRBD2. CDR3 size: 14 residues. V lost 5 bases, J lost 6 bases, and 8 bases stayed unmatched. Looked up from germline, CDR1 is DFQATT and CDR2 is SNEGSKA (reference sequence). CDR3 sequence: CSAGRLAGDIEQYF. In DNA form, the CDR3 reads TGCAGTGCTGGTAGACTAGCGGGAGATATCGAGCAGTACTTC.

Of note for this clonotype: A read error may explain this, as a much larger clone is one base away. The V and J genes are TRBV20-1 and TRBJ1-1; TRBD1 aligns across 7 bases. Germline-derived CDR1 and CDR2 are DFQATT and SNEGSKA (reference sequence). CDR3 length equals 15 residues. CDR3 loop: CSASKTGTANIEAFF. The CDR3 DNA reads as TGCAGTGCTTCTAAAACCGGGACAGCTAACATTGAAGCTTTCTTT.

This clonotype showed up many times. The gene calls are TRBV10-3 and TRBJ2-2, with TRBD1 matching over 8 bases. There are 13 residues in the CDR3. Per germline, CDR1 ENHRY and CDR2 SYGVKD. V lost 11 bases, J lost 5 bases, and 7 bases stayed unmatched. The CDR3 loop is CASSRDRTGELFF. Here the CDR3 DNA reads TGTGCCTCGTCCCGGGACAGGACCGGGGAGCTGTTTTTT.

There are a few counts of this clonotype. The rearrangement links TRBV5-1 to TRBJ1-5; TRBD1 aligns across 8 bases. V lost 4 bases to trimming and J lost 7 bases; unmatched junction nucleotides: 7. CDR1 is SGHRS and CDR2 is YFSETQ in the germline V gene. This CDR3 is built from 14 residues. CDR3 bases: TGCGCCAGCAGCCCGACAGGGGAGGGCCAGCCCCAGCATTTT. Translating it yields CASSPTGEGQPQHF.

The chain combines TRBV28 with TRBJ2-7; 9 nucleotides align to TRBD2. Germline values: CDR1 MDHEN, CDR2 SYDVKM. The length of the CDR3 is 17 residues. V lost 3 bases and J lost 4; bases outside the gene matches: 13. The chain's CDR3 is CASSFISGRIRVYEQYF. The CDR3 region has the DNA TGTGCCAGCAGTTTCATTAGCGGGAGAATTCGGGTTTACGAGCAGTACTTC. The complete variable domain, with remaining parts taken from reference TRBV28 and TRBJ2-7, reads DVKVTQSSRYLVKRTGEKVFLECVQDMDHENMFWYRQDPGLGLRLIYFSYDVKMKEKGDIPEGYSVSREKKERFSLILESASTNQTSMYLCASSFISGRIRVYEQYFGPGTRLTVT.

The V and J genes are TRBV6-1 and TRBJ2-7; 14 nucleotides align to TRBD2. The length of the CDR3 is 17 residues. Germline loops: CDR1 MNHNS, CDR2 SASEGT. J lost 2 bases, V lost 4 bases, and 7 bases had no gene match. The DNA for the CDR3 is TGTGCCAGCAGTGCCGGGACTAGCGGGAGTTTCACCTACGAGCAGTACTTC. This gives the protein CASSAGTSGSFTYEQYF.